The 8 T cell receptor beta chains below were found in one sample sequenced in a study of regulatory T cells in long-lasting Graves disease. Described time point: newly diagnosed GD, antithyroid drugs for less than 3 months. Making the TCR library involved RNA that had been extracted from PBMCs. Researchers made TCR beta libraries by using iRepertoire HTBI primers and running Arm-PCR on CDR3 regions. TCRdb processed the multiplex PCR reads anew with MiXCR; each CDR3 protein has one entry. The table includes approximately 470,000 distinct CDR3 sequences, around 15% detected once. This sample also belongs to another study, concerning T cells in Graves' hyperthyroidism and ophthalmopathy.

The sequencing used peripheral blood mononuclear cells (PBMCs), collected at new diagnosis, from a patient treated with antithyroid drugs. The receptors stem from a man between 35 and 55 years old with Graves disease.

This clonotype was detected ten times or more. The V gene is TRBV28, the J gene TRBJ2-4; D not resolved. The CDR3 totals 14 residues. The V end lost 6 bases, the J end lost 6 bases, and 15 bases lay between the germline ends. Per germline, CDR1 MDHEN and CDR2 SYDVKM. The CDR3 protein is CASSELRVSNIQYF. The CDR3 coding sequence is TGTGCCAGCAGCGAACTAAGGGTGTCAAACATTCAGTACTTC.

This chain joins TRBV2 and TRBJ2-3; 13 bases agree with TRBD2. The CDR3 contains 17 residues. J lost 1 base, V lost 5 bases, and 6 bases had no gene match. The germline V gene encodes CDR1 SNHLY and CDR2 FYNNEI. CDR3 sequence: CASSILAGGRGTDTQYF. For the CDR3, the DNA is TGTGCCAGCAGTATACTAGCGGGAGGGCGAGGCACAGATACGCAGTATTTT.

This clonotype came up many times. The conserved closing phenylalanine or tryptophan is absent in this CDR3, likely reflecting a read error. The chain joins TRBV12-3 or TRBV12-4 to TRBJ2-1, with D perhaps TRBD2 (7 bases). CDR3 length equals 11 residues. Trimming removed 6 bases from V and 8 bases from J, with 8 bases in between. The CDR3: CASRRGHEQFL. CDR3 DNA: TGTGCCAGCAGGCGGGGGCATGAGCAGTTCTTG.

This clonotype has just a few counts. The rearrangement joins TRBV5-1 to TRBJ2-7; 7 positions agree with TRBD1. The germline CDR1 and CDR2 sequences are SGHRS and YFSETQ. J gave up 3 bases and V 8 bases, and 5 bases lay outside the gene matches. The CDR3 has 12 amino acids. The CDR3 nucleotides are TGCGCCAGTCGGGACAGCCACTACGAGCAGTACTTC. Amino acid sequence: CASRDSHYEQYF.

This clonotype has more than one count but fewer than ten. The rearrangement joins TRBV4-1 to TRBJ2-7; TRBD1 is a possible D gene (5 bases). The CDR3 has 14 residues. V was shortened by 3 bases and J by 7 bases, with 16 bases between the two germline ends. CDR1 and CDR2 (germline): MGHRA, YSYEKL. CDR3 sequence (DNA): TGCGCCAGCAGCCAGTTTCAGGGCGGTGGGGAGCAGTACTTC. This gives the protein CASSQFQGGGEQYF.

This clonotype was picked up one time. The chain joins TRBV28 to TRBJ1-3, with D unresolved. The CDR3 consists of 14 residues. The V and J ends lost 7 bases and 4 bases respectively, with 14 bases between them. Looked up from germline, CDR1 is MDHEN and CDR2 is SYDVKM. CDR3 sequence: CASTRPEDGNTIYF. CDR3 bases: TGTGCCAGCACCCGTCCCGAGGACGGAAACACCATATATTTT.

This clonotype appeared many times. The CDR3 DNA is TGCGCCAGCAGCTTGAAACAGGCCGGGATTTCACCCCTCCACTTT. Translated: CASSLKQAGISPLHF. The V gene is TRBV5-1, the J gene TRBJ1-6; D might be TRBD1 (5 bases). Germline CDR1 SGHRS, CDR2 YFSETQ. The CDR3 extends over 15 amino acids. The V gene lost 1 base and the J gene lost 9 bases, with 14 bases spanning the gap.

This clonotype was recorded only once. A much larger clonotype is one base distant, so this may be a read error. The CDR3 here is CVSSTGVGQYF. CDR3 DNA: TGTGTCAGCAGTACAGGGGTCGGGCAGTACTTC. This chain uses TRBV12-3 or TRBV12-4 with TRBJ2-7; 7 bases map to TRBD1. The CDR3 totals 11 residues.